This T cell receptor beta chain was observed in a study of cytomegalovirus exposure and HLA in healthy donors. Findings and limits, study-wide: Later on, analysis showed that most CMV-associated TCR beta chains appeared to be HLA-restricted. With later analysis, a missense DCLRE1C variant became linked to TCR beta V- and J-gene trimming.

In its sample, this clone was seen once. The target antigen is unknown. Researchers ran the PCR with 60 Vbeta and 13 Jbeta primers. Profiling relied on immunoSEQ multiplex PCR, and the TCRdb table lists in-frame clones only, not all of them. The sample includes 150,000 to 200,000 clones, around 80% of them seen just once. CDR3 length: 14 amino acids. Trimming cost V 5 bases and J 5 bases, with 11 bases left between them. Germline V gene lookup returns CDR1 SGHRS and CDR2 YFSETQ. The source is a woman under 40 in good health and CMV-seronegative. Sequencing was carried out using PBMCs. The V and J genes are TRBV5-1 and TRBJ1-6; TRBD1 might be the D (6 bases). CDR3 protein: CASSLDRNNSPLHF. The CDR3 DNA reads TGCGCCAGCAGTCTCGACAGGAATAATTCACCCCTCCACTTT.